These T cell receptor beta chains were read from a single sample in a study of blood T cell repertoires in COVID-19. Sequencing was performed with immunoSEQ multiplex PCR; in TCRdb, only in-frame clones are kept and a portion is missing. The sample has more than 250,000 clones, approximately 80% seen once. The sequenced sample was PBMCs or T cells enriched from blood (not recorded which). These receptors were taken from a man aged 35 to 55 who had been exposed to COVID-19. CDR3s include the opening cysteine and the closing phenylalanine or tryptophan. A D gene is named only where the DNA matches it firmly. Clone size is shown for a subset of rows, as once, few, many or a class of expanded clone.

- - TRBJ2-1 TRBV6-2/TRBV6-3 CASSLEREDERNEQFF TGTGCCAGCAGTTTGGAACGGGAAGACGAGCGAAATGAGCAGTTCTTC
TRBD1 - TRBJ2-7 TRBV6-5 CASSYSNRDRIYEQYF TGTGCCAGCAGTTACTCTAATAGGGACAGAATCTACGAGCAGTACTTC
- - TRBJ1-5 TRBV18 CASSPGAGVNQPQHF TGTGCCAGCTCACCAGGGGCAGGGGTTAATCAGCCCCAGCATTTT
- - TRBJ2-7 TRBV7-2 CASSHRGDSTYEQYF TGTGCCAGCAGCCACCGGGGTGACTCAACCTACGAGCAGTACTTC
- - TRBJ1-1 TRBV19 CASWEGSNTEAFF TGTGCCAGTTGGGAGGGATCGAACACTGAAGCTTTCTTT
- - TRBJ1-5 TRBV7-9 CASRQDSNQPQHF TGTGCCAGCAGACAGGATAGCAATCAGCCCCAGCATTTT
- - TRBJ2-1 TRBV5-4 CASSLAGSGGSEQFF TGTGCCAGCAGCTTGGCTGGGTCAGGTGGTAGTGAGCAGTTCTTC
- - TRBJ2-1 TRBV11-3 CASSLNPGNEQFF TGTGCCAGCAGCTTAAACCCCGGTAATGAGCAGTTCTTC
- - TRBJ1-1 TRBV29-1 CSVGQGWDTEAFF TGCAGCGTTGGGCAGGGTTGGGACACTGAAGCTTTCTTT
- - TRBJ1-6 TRBV2 CASSATVYSSPLHF TGTGCCAGCAGCGCCACCGTATACAGTTCACCCCTCCACTTT
TRBD1 - TRBJ2-2 TRBV7-9 CASSPGQGGTGELFF TGTGCCAGCAGCCCCGGACAGGGTGGGACCGGGGAGCTGTTTTTT
- - TRBJ1-2 TRBV3-1/TRBV3-2 CASSPLGVGPGYTF TGTGCCAGCAGCCCCTTGGGAGTGGGTCCTGGCTACACCTTC
- - TRBJ2-2 TRBV11-3 CASESGELFF TGTGCCAGCGAGTCGGGGGAGCTGTTTTTT
TRBD2 - TRBJ2-2 TRBV9 CASSVVPLTSLRGNTGELFF TGTGCCAGCAGCGTAGTCCCGCTGACTAGCCTAAGGGGGAACACCGGGGAGCTGTTTTTT
TRBD1 few TRBJ2-1 TRBV24-1 CATSDRSRGDRANEQFF TGTGCCACCAGTGATCGATCCCGGGGGGACAGGGCAAATGAGCAGTTCTTC
TRBD1 - TRBJ1-5 TRBV10-2 CASSVEGARQPQHF TGCGCCAGCAGTGTGGAGGGGGCGAGGCAGCCCCAGCATTTT
- - TRBJ2-3 TRBV4-1 CASSEDGRGRDTQYF TGCGCCAGCAGCGAAGACGGGCGAGGGAGGGATACGCAGTATTTT
TRBD2 - TRBJ2-3 TRBV30 CAWRTSVSDTQYF TGTGCCTGGAGGACTAGCGTATCAGATACGCAGTATTTT
- - TRBJ1-6 TRBV18 CASSPRTRYNSPLHF TGTGCCAGCTCACCACGGACAAGGTATAATTCACCCCTCCACTTT
- once TRBJ1-6 TRBV5-1 CASSLGAGGSPLHF TGCGCCAGCAGCTTGGGGGCGGGCGGTTCACCCCTCCACTTT
- few TRBJ2-7 TRBV19 CASSIGQRSEQYF TGTGCCAGTAGTATAGGACAGAGAAGCGAGCAGTACTTC
- - TRBJ1-2 TRBV7-9 CASSGTGLYGYTF TGTGCCAGCAGCGGAACAGGCCTCTATGGCTACACCTTC
- - TRBJ1-5 TRBV27 CASSSYNQPQHF TGTGCCAGCAGTTCCTACAATCAGCCCCAGCATTTT
TRBD1 - TRBJ2-7 TRBV4-1 CASSQGGQAIYEQYF TGCGCCAGCAGCCAGGGGGGACAGGCAATTTACGAGCAGTACTTC
- - TRBJ2-5 TRBV4-1 CASSQDPGAEETQYF TGCGCCAGCAGCCAAGATCCAGGGGCGGAAGAGACCCAGTACTTC
- - TRBJ1-2 TRBV12-3/TRBV12-4 CASSYRKNYGYTF TGTGCCAGCAGTTACAGGAAGAACTATGGCTACACCTTC
TRBD2 - TRBJ2-3 TRBV11-3 CASSFWTSLFLDTQYF TGTGCCAGCAGCTTCTGGACTAGCCTATTCCTGGATACGCAGTATTTT
- - TRBJ1-3 TRBV7-3 CASSLQGRQDGNTIYF TGTGCCAGCAGCTTACAGGGCCGTCAGGACGGAAACACCATATATTTT
- - TRBJ2-2 TRBV4-1 CASSQEPGARAGELFF TGCGCCAGCAGCCAAGAACCAGGGGCGCGCGCCGGGGAGCTGTTTTTT
- once TRBJ1-2 TRBV7-9 CASSPEIRRLTF TGTGCCAGCAGCCCCGAAATAAGGAGACTTACCTTC
- - TRBJ1-2 TRBV6-5 CAVLLEVVYGYTF TGTGCCGTACTTTTGGAGGTGGTCTATGGCTACACCTTC
- once TRBJ2-3 TRBV5-4 CASSLWGFGGTQYF TGTGCCAGCAGCTTGTGGGGTTTCGGAGGTACGCAGTATTTT
- - TRBJ2-1 TRBV12-5 CASGKGGGVLGNEQFF TGTGCTAGTGGCAAAGGAGGAGGGGTTCTTGGCAATGAGCAGTTCTTC
- once TRBJ1-6 TRBV14 CASSQEGGNSPLHF TGTGCCAGCAGCCAAGAGGGGGGTAATTCACCCCTCCACTTT
- - TRBJ2-4 TRBV6-6 CASRFPQENIQYF TGTGCCAGCAGGTTTCCCCAGGAAAACATTCAGTACTTC
- few TRBJ2-3 TRBV7-3 CASSEEVADTQYF TGTGCCAGCAGCGAGGAAGTAGCAGATACGCAGTATTTT
- - TRBJ1-2 TRBV5-6 CASSLTSREGYTF TGTGCCAGCAGCTTGACTTCCCGGGAAGGCTACACCTTC
TRBD1 - TRBJ1-1 TRBV5-1 CASSFRPPGQGMNTEAFF TGCGCCAGCAGCTTCAGACCTCCGGGACAGGGGATGAACACTGAAGCTTTCTTT
- - TRBJ1-1 TRBV19 CASSEGVNTEAFF TGTGCCAGTAGTGAAGGAGTGAACACTGAAGCTTTCTTT